The rows below give T cell receptor beta chains drawn from one sample of a study of beta chain features in type 1 diabetes. Sequencing was performed with immunoSEQ multiplex PCR; in TCRdb, only in-frame clones are kept and a portion is missing. The sample shows some 150,000 clones, under 60% of them seen only once. Input material: Tregs from blood. These receptors came from a man aged 18 to 35 in good health. CDR3s include the opening cysteine and the closing phenylalanine or tryptophan. A D gene is named only where the DNA matches it firmly. Size is stated for part of the rows, as once, few or many counts, or as a class when the clone is expanded.

clone size	D gene	V gene	J gene	CDR3 protein	CDR3 DNA
NA	NA	TRBV6-6	TRBJ2-1	CASGSVDDNEQFF	TGTGCCAGCGGGAGCGTGGACGACAATGAGCAGTTCTTC
few	TRBD1	TRBV5-6	TRBJ1-5	CASSRRTGPGNQPQHF	TGTGCCAGCAGTAGGCGGACAGGGCCAGGCAATCAGCCCCAGCATTTT
once	NA	TRBV5-4	TRBJ1-2	CASSATGYGYTF	TGTGCCAGCAGCGCCACAGGGTACGGCTACACCTTC
NA	NA	TRBV7-6	TRBJ2-3	CASSPGRITDTQYF	TGTGCCAGCAGCCCTGGCAGGATCACAGATACGCAGTATTTT
NA	TRBD2	TRBV7-8	TRBJ2-1	CASSLSGNSYNEQFF	TGTGCCAGCAGCCTAAGCGGGAACTCCTACAATGAGCAGTTCTTC
NA	TRBD2	TRBV5-1	TRBJ2-2	CASSLRGETGELFF	TGCGCCAGCAGCTTGCGGGGGGAGACCGGGGAGCTGTTTTTT
NA	TRBD2	TRBV4-3	TRBJ2-7	CASSQGTSGGYEQYF	TGCGCCAGCAGCCAAGGGACTAGCGGGGGCTACGAGCAGTACTTC
NA	TRBD1	TRBV10-3	TRBJ2-5	CAISEGGDETQYF	TGTGCCATCAGTGAAGGGGGCGATGAGACCCAGTACTTC
few	NA	TRBV7-9	TRBJ1-4	CASSSPEINEKLFF	TGTGCCAGCAGCTCACCCGAGATTAATGAAAAACTGTTTTTT
NA	NA	TRBV27	TRBJ2-3	CASSLSLPHTRGSTDTQYF	TGTGCCAGCAGTTTATCCCTCCCGCATACGCGGGGAAGCACAGATACGCAGTATTTT
NA	TRBD1	TRBV10-3	TRBJ2-7	CAISGTATSYEQYF	TGTGCCATCAGCGGGACAGCCACTTCCTACGAGCAGTACTTC
NA	NA	TRBV5-1	TRBJ2-5	CASSKGDLQETQYF	TGCGCCAGCAGCAAAGGGGACTTACAAGAGACCCAGTACTTC
few	NA	TRBV4-2	TRBJ2-1	CASSQDLVGESSYNEQFF	TGTGCCAGCAGCCAAGATTTAGTCGGAGAAAGCTCCTACAATGAGCAGTTCTTC
NA	TRBD1	TRBV28	TRBJ2-7	CASATGSTYEQYF	TGTGCCAGTGCGACAGGGTCAACGTACGAGCAGTACTTC
NA	TRBD1	TRBV10-3	TRBJ1-2	CAISGQGAHGYTF	TGTGCCATCAGCGGACAGGGGGCTCATGGCTACACCTTC
NA	TRBD1	TRBV28	TRBJ2-5	CASRHQRGLVGETQYF	TGTGCCAGCAGGCATCAAAGGGGGCTAGTTGGAGAGACCCAGTACTTC
NA	TRBD2	TRBV7-8	TRBJ2-1	CASSLDPTSSVNEQFF	TGTGCCAGCAGCTTAGACCCGACTAGCTCGGTCAATGAGCAGTTCTTC
NA	TRBD1	TRBV5-8	TRBJ2-5	CASSSGQGAPLQETQYF	TGTGCCAGCAGCTCCGGACAGGGCGCGCCCCTCCAAGAGACCCAGTACTTC
NA	NA	TRBV7-2	TRBJ1-2	CASSYPGLWGYGYTF	TGTGCCAGCAGCTACCCGGGACTTTGGGGCTATGGCTACACCTTC
NA	TRBD1	TRBV7-9	TRBJ2-7	CASSFSGGHEQYF	TGTGCCAGCAGCTTTTCAGGGGGCCACGAGCAGTACTTC
NA	TRBD2	TRBV10-3	TRBJ2-1	CAINPSAGGVVNEQFF	TGTGCCATCAATCCATCGGCGGGGGGAGTTGTAAATGAGCAGTTCTTC
few	TRBD2	TRBV15	TRBJ2-1	CATSRASGSYNEQFF	TGTGCCACCAGCAGAGCTAGCGGCTCCTACAATGAGCAGTTCTTC
NA	NA	TRBV10-3	TRBJ1-1	CAISDTPTGNTEAFF	TGTGCCATCAGTGACACCCCGACAGGGAACACTGAAGCTTTCTTT
few	NA	TRBV29-1	TRBJ1-1	CSVEGAVGTEAFF	TGCAGCGTTGAGGGGGCGGTGGGGACTGAAGCTTTCTTT
NA	TRBD1	TRBV13	TRBJ2-5	CASSIHLLRDRGREETQYF	TGTGCCAGCAGCATCCACTTACTCCGAGACAGGGGGCGAGAAGAGACCCAGTACTTC
NA	TRBD2	TRBV9	TRBJ2-5	CASSVLAGGLETQYF	TGTGCCAGCAGCGTCCTAGCGGGAGGGTTGGAGACCCAGTACTTC
NA	TRBD2	TRBV9	TRBJ2-5	CASSVGGTSLETQYF	TGTGCCAGCAGCGTAGGAGGGACTAGCTTAGAGACCCAGTACTTC
few	NA	TRBV5-1	TRBJ2-3	CASSRWLLTDTQYF	TGCGCCAGCAGCCGATGGCTCCTCACAGATACGCAGTATTTT
NA	NA	TRBV11-2	TRBJ2-3	CASSLGRGWTSTDTQYF	TGTGCCAGCAGCTTAGGTCGGGGATGGACTAGCACAGATACGCAGTATTTT
NA	TRBD2	TRBV4-3	TRBJ2-3	CASSHGGGGYTDTQYF	TGCGCCAGCAGCCATGGCGGGGGGGGCTACACAGATACGCAGTATTTT
NA	TRBD2	TRBV19	TRBJ2-7	CASSLLAGATYEQYF	TGTGCCAGTAGTCTGTTAGCGGGGGCAACCTACGAGCAGTACTTC
once	NA	TRBV19	TRBJ2-3	CASRQITTDTQYF	TGTGCCAGCAGGCAGATCACCACAGATACGCAGTATTTT
NA	TRBD2	TRBV9	TRBJ2-7	CASSPVLAGDYEQYF	TGTGCCAGCAGCCCGGTACTAGCGGGAGATTACGAGCAGTACTTC
NA	TRBD1	TRBV18	TRBJ2-5	CASSPRLHRQGSETQYF	TGTGCCAGCTCACCGCGACTCCATCGACAGGGCTCGGAGACCCAGTACTTC
few	NA	TRBV5-1	TRBJ1-1	CASSFGGRGRTEAFF	TGCGCCAGCAGCTTTGGAGGGCGGGGGAGGACTGAAGCTTTCTTT
NA	NA	TRBV7-8	TRBJ2-3	CASSLERGGADTQYF	TGTGCCAGCAGCTTAGAGAGGGGGGGGGCAGATACGCAGTATTTT
NA	TRBD1	TRBV6-1	TRBJ1-1	CASRGQSENTEAFF	TGTGCCAGCAGGGGACAGTCCGAGAACACTGAAGCTTTCTTT
few	NA	TRBV6-6	TRBJ2-5	CASRPEGQTQYF	TGTGCCAGCCGACCGGAGGGTCAGACCCAGTACTTC
NA	TRBD2	TRBV4-3	TRBJ2-3	CASSQEPLAGGADTQYF	TGCGCCAGCAGCCAAGAGCCCCTAGCGGGGGGCGCAGATACGCAGTATTTT
few	NA	TRBV5-1	TRBJ2-1	CASSLAGTIPNQFF	TGCGCCAGCAGCTTGGCCGGGACAATTCCGAACCAGTTCTTC
NA	NA	TRBV6-1	TRBJ2-1	CASLEGYVQFF	TGTGCCAGCTTGGAGGGCTATGTGCAGTTCTTC